This T cell receptor beta chain appears in the sequencing data of a study of T cells after somatic rescue of genetic block. The data were produced by immunoSEQ multiplex PCR, yet TCRdb's version contains in-frame clones alone and is incomplete. This table has roughly 58,000 clones, roughly 96% appearing once. Germline CDR1 is LNHDA and CDR2 is SQIVND (reference sequence). The CDR3 runs to 13 residues. With V trimmed by 3 bases and J by 5 bases, 3 bases remained unmatched. The sequencing sample was made of peripheral blood mononuclear cells (PBMCs). The source is a child younger than two. This chain links TRBV19 with TRBJ1-2, with 7 bases matching TRBD1. Here the CDR3 DNA reads TGTGCCAGTAGTATGCCAGGGGGGTATGGCTACACCTTC. This gives the protein CASSMPGGYGYTF.